Sequencing of this T cell receptor (beta chain) was carried out in a study of regulatory T cells in long-lasting Graves disease. Study-wide findings and caveats: The analysis examined peripheral blood only and excluded thyroid tissue.

Time point in this sample: newly diagnosed GD, antithyroid drugs for less than 3 months. The TCR library was made from RNA extracted from PBMCs. Germline trimming cut 6 bases from V and 1 base from J; bases unmatched to any gene: 7. The CDR3 is 14 amino acids. CDR1 and CDR2 (germline): SQVTM, ANQGSEA. This clonotype was seen many times. As yet, its antigen is unknown. With iRepertoire HTBI primers and Arm-PCR of CDR3 regions, TCR beta libraries were built. A single record per CDR3 protein comes from TCRdb applying MiXCR to the multiplex PCR reads. There are around 400,000 distinct CDR3 sequences in the sample; 15% occur only once, and over 7% lies in the top ten. This sample also appeared in a second study, on T cells in Graves' hyperthyroidism and ophthalmopathy. Per that paper: Model-based prediction identified ophthalmopathy a median around 6.5 months prior to its onset.

The chain recombines TRBV29-1 with TRBJ2-7, with 9 bases aligning to TRBD1. The sequencing here drew on peripheral blood mononuclear cells (PBMCs), taken at new diagnosis, from a patient treated with antithyroid drugs. The receptor's source is a woman in her thirties or forties with Graves disease. CDR3 bases: TGCAGCGTAATGGGGACAGGGAGTTCCTACGAGCAGTACTTC. As protein: CSVMGTGSSYEQYF.